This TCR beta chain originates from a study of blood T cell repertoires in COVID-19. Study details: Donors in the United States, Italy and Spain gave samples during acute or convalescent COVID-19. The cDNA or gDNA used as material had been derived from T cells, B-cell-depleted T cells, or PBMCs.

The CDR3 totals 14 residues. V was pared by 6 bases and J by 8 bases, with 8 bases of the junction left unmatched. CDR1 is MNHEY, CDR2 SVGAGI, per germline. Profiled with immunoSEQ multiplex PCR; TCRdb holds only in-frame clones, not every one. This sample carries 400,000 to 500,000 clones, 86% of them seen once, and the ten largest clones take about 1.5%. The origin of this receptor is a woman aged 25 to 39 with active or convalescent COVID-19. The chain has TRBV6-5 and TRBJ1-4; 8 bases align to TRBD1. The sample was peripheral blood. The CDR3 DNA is TGTGCCAGCAGCTCCGACAGGGGTTTGGAAAAACTGTTTTTT. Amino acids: CASSSDRGLEKLFF.